This TCR beta chain was recorded in a study of somatic mutations in cytotoxic T cells in rheumatoid arthritis. Study context: Flow cytometric sorting isolated some V beta antibody-stained T-cell populations at nearly 100% purity, and among them were V beta1+ cells that underwent TCRB sequencing. General observations from the study: Of approximately 70 patients, 8 had a largest CD8+ clone that exceeded 20% of CD8+ cells. No correction for multiple comparisons was applied to the slight TRBV07 underrepresentation in rheumatoid arthritis patients. Compared with age-matched healthy controls, rheumatoid arthritis patients did not differ significantly in CD8+ T-cell clonality.

To note about this clone: Its antigen is not identified.

TCRdb keeps only in-frame clones here, not all; method: immunoSEQ multiplex PCR. In the table there are thousands of clones, about 71% of which are singletons. CDR3 length equals 15 residues. V lost 3 bases, J lost 3 bases, and 15 bases lay in between. Germline V gene data show CDR1 as MDHEN and CDR2 as SYDVKM. The sequenced sample was CD8+ T cells sorted from blood. The clonotype was recovered from a woman aged 45 to 65 in good health. This chain uses TRBV28 with TRBJ2-7, with D possibly matching TRBD1 (5 bases). This chain's CDR3 is CASSFPDSLDYEQYF. CDR3 DNA sequence: TGTGCCAGCAGTTTTCCAGACAGCCTCGACTACGAGCAGTACTTC.